This record looks at one T cell receptor (beta chain) sequence and its context. The sample originates from a study of blood T cell repertoires in COVID-19. Study overall: COVID-19 samples, acute and convalescent, were from the United States, Italy and Spain. T cells, B-cell-depleted T cells, or PBMCs supplied cDNA or gDNA.

As handled by the study authors: How many nucleated cells were present was estimated from reference gene primer amplification. The table came from immunoSEQ multiplex PCR; TCRdb's copy has only in-frame clones and leaves some out. V and J calls and clone size come straight from that table; D and trimming were deduced from the DNA. The sample holds tens of thousands of clones, about 90% seen once. This receptor was obtained from a woman aged 30 to 39 in a cohort sampled during active COVID-19. Material for sequencing was peripheral blood.

In DNA, the CDR3 is TGTGCCAGCTCACCATCGGCGGCGGGAGAAAAACTGTTTTTT. This encodes CASSPSAAGEKLFF. The chain combines TRBV18 with TRBJ1-4; D not certain. The CDR3 loop spans 14 amino acids. Trimming left V 2 bases short and J 8 bases short, with 12 bases between. Per germline, CDR1 KGHSH and CDR2 LQKENI.